The source of this T cell receptor (beta chain) is a study of shared clonotypes between healthy human individuals. Naivety among CD8 cells was defined by CD45RO negativity and positive CCR7 selection, thereby excluding terminally differentiated effector memory CD45RA+ cells. Here immunoSEQ multiplex PCR was the method, and the copy in TCRdb shows in-frame clones only, minus some. This sample has some 2.1 million clones; around 95% occur once, and the top ten carry around 1.7%. The CDR3 consists of 15 residues. Germline CDR1 and CDR2: SGHTA and FQGNSA. The trim removed 2 bases at V and 1 base at J, leaving 5 bases unmatched. This clone was observed once.

The rearrangement uses TRBV7-2 and TRBJ2-7; 7 nucleotides match TRBD2. The sequence was obtained from a man between 18 and 29 years old in good health. Some clones in this sample may be carry-over from other donors' samples. Sequenced sample: naive CD8+ T cells from PBMCs. In nucleotides, the CDR3 is TGTGCCAGCAGCTTACAGCGGGGAGCGTCCTACGAGCAGTACTTC. This gives the protein CASSLQRGASYEQYF. Drawing the rest from reference TRBV7-2 and TRBJ2-7, the complete variable domain is GAGVSQSPSNKVTEKGKDVELRCDPISGHTALYWYRQSLGQGLEFLIYFQGNSAPDKSGLPSDRFSAERTGGSVSTLTIQRTQQEDSAVYLCASSLQRGASYEQYFGPGTRLTVT.